This TCR beta chain was identified in a study of T cells in Graves' hyperthyroidism and ophthalmopathy. General study findings and limits: Blood also contained most expanded thyroid clonotypes above 0.001. Ophthalmopathy got predicted by the model a median about 6.5 months before its onset.

Amplified TCR beta CDR3 regions came from RNA transcripts. Primed by the HTBI set, a first-round RT-PCR was run on the TCR CDR3. TCRdb reprocessed the multiplex PCR reads with MiXCR, giving one entry per CDR3 protein. The table shows about 380,000 distinct CDR3 sequences, with under 20% occurring only once. Each diagnosis drew on symptoms, thyroxine, TRAb, thyroid ultrasound and orbital computed tomography findings. V was shortened by 3 bases and J by 5 bases, with 7 bases between the two germline ends. The CDR3 runs to 13 residues. This clonotype was detected many times. The antigen is unknown. The receptor comes from a man aged 18-30 years with Graves' ophthalmopathy. The chain links TRBV12-3 or TRBV12-4 to TRBJ1-4; D is possibly TRBD1 (5 bases). Sequenced input: blood. In DNA form, the CDR3 reads TGTGCCAGCAGTTTCAGGGAAAATGAAAAACTGTTTTTT. It encodes CASSFRENEKLFF.